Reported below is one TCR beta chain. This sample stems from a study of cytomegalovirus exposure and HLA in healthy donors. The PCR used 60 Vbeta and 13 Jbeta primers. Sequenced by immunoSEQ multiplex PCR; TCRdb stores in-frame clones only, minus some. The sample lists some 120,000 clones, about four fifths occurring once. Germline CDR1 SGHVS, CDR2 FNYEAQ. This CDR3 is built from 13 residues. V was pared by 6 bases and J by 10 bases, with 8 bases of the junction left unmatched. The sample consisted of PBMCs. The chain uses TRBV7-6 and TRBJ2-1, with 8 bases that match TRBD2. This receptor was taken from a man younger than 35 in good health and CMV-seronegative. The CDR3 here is CASRASSGDEQFF. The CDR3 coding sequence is TGTGCCAGCAGGGCCAGTAGCGGGGACGAGCAGTTCTTC.